The clone carrying this TCR beta chain was seen repeatedly, ten times or more. The antigen is unknown. The data were taken from a study of neurological immune-mediated disorders. The cDNA was generated through 5'RACE incorporating 10-nucleotide random UMIs. TCRdb used MiXCR to reprocess the 5' RACE reads, holding one entry per CDR3 protein. The table records approximately 58,000 distinct CDR3 sequences, more than 9.5% of them present only once. Study observations and caveats: The greatest degree of TCR clonal expansion was observed in HTLV-1-associated myelopathy, with the lowest in multiple sclerosis, below that of healthy controls.

The group of healthy controls was made up of people who were blood bank volunteers in Maryland, USA. Unsorted libraries were prepared from 2 million PBMCs that had been stored at -80 C. The receptor comes from a man aged 60-69 years in good health. Sequences were obtained from PBMCs.

CDR3 sequence reads: CASSAEGTRDEYF. Here the CDR3 DNA reads TGTGCCAGCAGCGCAGAAGGGACTAGGGATGAGTATTTT. The chain combines TRBV7-2 with TRBJ2-3; 8 nucleotides align to TRBD2. The length of the CDR3 is 13 residues. Trimming took 5 bases from V and 13 from J; bases not matched to a gene: 11. Per germline, CDR1 SGHTA and CDR2 FQGNSA.